This is a list of T cell receptor beta chains from one sample in a study of blood T cell repertoires in COVID-19. The data were produced by immunoSEQ multiplex PCR, yet TCRdb's version contains in-frame clones alone and is incomplete. The sample includes 150,000 to 180,000 clones, 91% of them seen just once. Material for sequencing was peripheral blood. These receptors came from a man aged 45 to 65 with acute or convalescent COVID-19. CDR3s include the opening cysteine and the closing phenylalanine or tryptophan. Fields, in order: clone size, CDR3 length, D gene, V gene, J gene, CDR3 DNA, CDR3 protein. D genes are given only for firm matches. Clone size is stated in some rows and not others, as once, few, many or a class when expanded.

>once|14|.|TRBV6-5|TRBJ2-2
TGTGCCAGCAGCTCCCGGTGGGCCTCCGGGGAGCTGTTTTTT
CASSSRWASGELFF
>.|13|.|TRBV28|TRBJ2-7
TGTGCCAGCAGTTTAGGGCTAGGGGCGGTGGTGTACTTC
CASSLGLGAVVYF
>.|17|TRBD1|TRBV25-1|TRBJ2-1
TGTGCCAGCAGTGGGACCGGGACAGGGTTTAGGTACAATGAGCAGTTCTTC
CASSGTGTGFRYNEQFF
>.|15|.|TRBV2|TRBJ2-7
TGTGCCAGCAGTGAAGGGGCCAGGGGTTGGGACGAGCAGTACTTC
CASSEGARGWDEQYF
>.|17|TRBD2|TRBV5-4|TRBJ2-2
TGTGCCAGCAGCTCCATTGGCGGGGGGACGAACACCGGGGAGCTGTTTTTT
CASSSIGGGTNTGELFF
>.|14|.|TRBV6-5|TRBJ2-2
TGTGCCAGCAGTTATCGTACAGGGTCCGGGGAGCTGTTTTTT
CASSYRTGSGELFF
>.|15|TRBD1|TRBV29-1|TRBJ2-2
TGCAGCGTCATAGGACAGGGTTTGGACACCGGGGAGCTGTTTTTT
CSVIGQGLDTGELFF
>.|15|TRBD1|TRBV19|TRBJ2-5
TGTGCCAGTAGTAGACGCAGGGGGCTGCAAGAGACCCAGTACTTC
CASSRRRGLQETQYF
>.|15|TRBD1|TRBV28|TRBJ1-2
TGTGCCAGCAGTACAGGACAGGGGGAGGTCTATGGCTACACCTTC
CASSTGQGEVYGYTF
>.|14|.|TRBV11-2|TRBJ2-5
TGTGCCAGCAGCTACAACTGGGGGGAAGAGACCCAGTACTTC
CASSYNWGEETQYF
>.|14|.|TRBV7-2|TRBJ1-1
TGTGCCAGCAGCTTAGGGGCAGGGAACACTGAAGCTTTCTTT
CASSLGAGNTEAFF
>once|15|TRBD2|TRBV14|TRBJ2-2
TGTGCCAGCAGCGCAAGCGGGGGTACCACCGGGGAGCTGTTTTTT
CASSASGGTTGELFF
>.|17|.|TRBV7-2|TRBJ1-3
TGTGCCAGCAGCTTAAGTGGGGGCCTCGATATTGGAAACACCATATATTTT
CASSLSGGLDIGNTIYF
>.|12|TRBD1|TRBV19|TRBJ1-2
TGTGCCAGTAGCGGGACAGCTTATGGCTACACCTTC
CASSGTAYGYTF
>.|16|.|TRBV7-8|TRBJ2-2
TGTGCCAGCAGCTTAAGAGGCCAGGGTTCGGGCGGGGAGCTGTTTTTT
CASSLRGQGSGGELFF
>.|15|TRBD1|TRBV5-6|TRBJ1-3
TGTGCCAGCAGCTTTGCAGGGGGGTCTGGAAACACCATATATTTT
CASSFAGGSGNTIYF
>.|15|TRBD1|TRBV29-1|TRBJ2-2
TGCAGCGTTCTCGGACAGGGGTTAACCACCGGGGAGCTGTTTTTT
CSVLGQGLTTGELFF
>.|15|TRBD2|TRBV15|TRBJ2-1
TGTGCCACCAGCAGGACTAGCGGGAGGATCGATGAGCAGTTCTTC
CATSRTSGRIDEQFF
>.|13|.|TRBV11-2|TRBJ2-7
TGTGCCAGCACCGAAACAGGGCACTACGAGCAGTACTTC
CASTETGHYEQYF
>.|17|.|TRBV24-1|TRBJ2-1
TGTGCCACCAGTGATTCCCTAAGACGAAATAGCAACAATGAGCAGTTCTTC
CATSDSLRRNSNNEQFF
>.|14|TRBD2|TRBV27|TRBJ2-3
TGTGCCAGCACCCGGGGGGGATGGTTGGATACGCAGTATTTT
CASTRGGWLDTQYF
>.|12|.|TRBV5-4|TRBJ1-1
TGTGCCAGCACCGGGGCCGGGACAGAAGCTTTCTTT
CASTGAGTEAFF
>.|14|.|TRBV13|TRBJ2-7
TGTGCCAGCAGCTCAAGACAGAGCTCCTACGAGCAGTACTTC
CASSSRQSSYEQYF
>.|13|TRBD1|TRBV5-1|TRBJ1-2
TGCGCCAGCAGCCTCGGGACAGGGGTGATCTACACCTTC
CASSLGTGVIYTF
>.|20|.|TRBV21-1|TRBJ1-3
TGTGCCAGCAGCAGATCAAATGTGGAAGGCAGCCGGGGGATCGGAAACACCATATATTTT
CASSRSNVEGSRGIGNTIYF
>.|15|.|TRBV6-5|TRBJ2-2
TGTGCCAGCAGTTACGCAGGGGAGGGCACCGGGGAGCTGTTTTTT
CASSYAGEGTGELFF
>.|16|.|TRBV10-3|TRBJ2-1
TGTGCCATCAGTCCTGGACAATCCAGCTCCTACAATGAGCAGTTCTTC
CAISPGQSSSYNEQFF
>.|15|TRBD2|TRBV7-2|TRBJ2-1
TGTGCCAGCAGCTCAACTAGCGGGACATACAATGAGCAGTTCTTC
CASSSTSGTYNEQFF
>.|16|.|TRBV5-4|TRBJ2-2
TGTGCCAGCAGCTTCTCGTTGGCGGGGAACACCGGGGAGCTGTTTTTT
CASSFSLAGNTGELFF
>.|14|TRBD1|TRBV10-3|TRBJ2-5
TGTGCCATCAGTGAGGGGACAGGGGGAGAGACCCAGTACTTC
CAISEGTGGETQYF
>once|16|TRBD1|TRBV18|TRBJ1-5
TGTGCCAGCTCACCACCGGGACAGGGCTTCAATCAGCCCCAGCATTTT
CASSPPGQGFNQPQHF
>.|15|TRBD1|TRBV27|TRBJ2-7
TGTGCCAGCAGTTTCCGGACAGGGGGCGGGAGCGAGCAGTACTTC
CASSFRTGGGSEQYF
>.|12|.|TRBV7-2|TRBJ2-5
TGTGCCAGCAGCTCAACTCTAGAGACCCAGTACTTC
CASSSTLETQYF
>.|15|.|TRBV27|TRBJ2-4
TGTGCCAGCAGTTGGGCCCCGGCGGCCAAAAACATTCAGTACTTC
CASSWAPAAKNIQYF
>.|15|TRBD1|TRBV28|TRBJ1-5
TGTGCCAGCAGTCCTTACGACAGGGGGGGTCAGCCCCAGCATTTT
CASSPYDRGGQPQHF
>.|13|TRBD1|TRBV5-1|TRBJ1-1
TGCGCCAGCAGGCAGGGGGCGAACACTGAAGCTTTCTTT
CASRQGANTEAFF
>.|16|.|TRBV7-3|TRBJ2-2
TGTGCCAGCAGCCGAAGCAGAGTACAGGGAGCCGGGGAGCTGTTTTTT
CASSRSRVQGAGELFF
>.|15|.|TRBV9|TRBJ2-1
TGTGCCAGCAGCGAGGGGCGAGGCCTGTACAATGAGCAGTTCTTC
CASSEGRGLYNEQFF
>.|17|TRBD1|TRBV9|TRBJ1-5
TGTGCCAGCAGCGCCGGGCCCTCAGGGGGAGTGGGTCAGCCCCAGCATTTT
CASSAGPSGGVGQPQHF
>.|12|.|TRBV5-6|TRBJ1-1
TGTGCCAGCAGCTACAGGATCACTGAAGCTTTCTTT
CASSYRITEAFF
>.|16|.|TRBV4-1|TRBJ2-1
TGCGCCAGCAGCCAAGAAAGCCTAGGGGTTTACAATGAGCAGTTCTTC
CASSQESLGVYNEQFF
>.|13|.|TRBV10-3|TRBJ1-3
TGTGCCATTGGGCCACACTCTGGAAACACCATATATTTT
CAIGPHSGNTIYF
>once|15|TRBD2|TRBV7-2|TRBJ2-1
TGTGCCAGCAGCTTACTCGGACTAGCTGACAATGAGCAGTTCTTC
CASSLLGLADNEQFF
>.|13|TRBD1|TRBV19|TRBJ2-7
TGTGCCAGTAGTATGGGACAGGGGCTCGAGCAGTACTTC
CASSMGQGLEQYF
>.|15|TRBD1|TRBV19|TRBJ2-1
TGTGCCAGTACGACCAGGGGGAGCTCCTACAATGAGCAGTTCTTC
CASTTRGSSYNEQFF
>.|16|.|TRBV6-1|TRBJ2-3
TGTGCCAGCAGTGAAGTAGGGCGGGGAAGCACAGATACGCAGTATTTT
CASSEVGRGSTDTQYF
>once|16|TRBD2|TRBV4-2|TRBJ2-1
TGTGCCAGCAGCCAGGTTGGGACTAGGGACAACAATGAGCAGTTCTTC
CASSQVGTRDNNEQFF
>.|16|.|TRBV4-1|TRBJ1-1
TGCGCCAGCAGCCAAGGATCCCAGGGAAAGAACACTGAAGCTTTCTTT
CASSQGSQGKNTEAFF
>.|11|.|TRBV5-1|TRBJ1-1
TGCGCCAGCACAGGGAACACTGAAGCTTTCTTT
CASTGNTEAFF
>.|15|.|TRBV6-6|TRBJ2-2
TGTGCCAGCAGTACAATACTACAGGGCTCCGGGGAGCTGTTTTTT
CASSTILQGSGELFF
>.|14|.|TRBV6-5|TRBJ2-2
TGTGCCAGCAGAACAGGGCCGAACACCGGGGAGCTGTTTTTT
CASRTGPNTGELFF
>.|18|TRBD2|TRBV11-2|TRBJ2-3
TGTGCCAGCAGCTTAGTCGGGCGGGGGGGATCATACACAGATACGCAGTATTTT
CASSLVGRGGSYTDTQYF
>.|15|TRBD1|TRBV7-2|TRBJ2-1
TGTGCCAGCAGCTTTTTTCAGGGGGCCTACAATGAGCAGTTCTTC
CASSFFQGAYNEQFF
>.|17|.|TRBV28|TRBJ2-1
TGTGCCAGCGGTCCCTTGTTGTCCCGAGCGGTGTACAATGAGCAGTTCTTC
CASGPLLSRAVYNEQFF
>few|15|TRBD2|TRBV6-6|TRBJ2-3
TGTGCCAGCAGTTCCTTAGCGGGGGGGACCCATACGCAGTATTTT
CASSSLAGGTHTQYF
>.|17|.|TRBV4-2|TRBJ1-1
TGTGCCAGCAGCCAAGGATCTTTGGAGGGAGGGAACACTGAAGCTTTCTTT
CASSQGSLEGGNTEAFF
>.|14|.|TRBV29-1|TRBJ2-1
TGCAGCGCGCTGCCGGGACTGGCTACCAATGAGCAGTTCTTC
CSALPGLATNEQFF
>few|11|.|TRBV2|TRBJ2-7
TGTGCCAGCAGCAACTCCTACGAGCAGTACTTC
CASSNSYEQYF